This T cell receptor beta chain was identified during a study of vaccination and CD4 T cells after COVID-19. Whole-study context: Researchers treated cells with overlapping spike peptides taken from SARS-CoV-2, HCoV-NL63, HCoV-OC43 and HCoV-229E.

Worth noting for this clonotype: Its cognate antigen is unknown.

Regarding treatment: roughly 10-day PBMC culture with coronavirus spike peptide pools or control peptides (ViraFEST assay). The V segment lost 6 bases and the J segment 2 bases; nucleotides outside the gene matches: 3. The CDR3 runs to 13 residues. Germline CDR1 LNHDA, CDR2 SQIVND (reference sequence). Scientists ran DNA taken from cultured CD4+ T cells through the Oncomine TCR Beta short-read assay for sequencing. TCRdb reprocessed the PCR reads with MiXCR, giving one entry per CDR3 protein. The data contain 13,000 or so distinct CDR3 sequences, approximately 52% of them singletons. The genes are TRBV19 and TRBJ2-5; 7 bases match TRBD2. The sequence was obtained from a human donor who had recovered from COVID-19. The material sequenced was CD4+ T cells from blood, cultured in vitro. CDR3 sequence: CASRRESQETQYF. CDR3 in DNA: TGTGCCAGTAGGCGGGAGTCTCAAGAGACCCAGTACTTC.